This T cell receptor (beta chain) was obtained from a study of T cells after yellow fever vaccination. V lost 6 bases and J lost 2, with 28 bases in between. The CDR3 loop spans 18 amino acids. CDR1 and CDR2 from the germline V gene are SQVTM and ANQGSEA. This clonotype showed up many times. TCRdb passed the 5' RACE reads through MiXCR, listing each CDR3 protein once. The profile shows about 73,000 distinct CDR3 sequences, 7.5% to 8% of them singletons. The sequence was collected from a man younger than 45 who received the YFV17D yellow fever vaccine. The chain employs TRBV29-1 and TRBJ2-5; the D is unclear. The input for sequencing was CD8+ T cells sorted from PBMCs, taken on the day of the yellow fever booster vaccination. This CDR3 is CSVDPSSEVSVPQETQYF. The CDR3 DNA reads TGCAGCGTAGACCCTAGTTCCGAAGTTTCCGTCCCACAAGAGACCCAGTACTTC.